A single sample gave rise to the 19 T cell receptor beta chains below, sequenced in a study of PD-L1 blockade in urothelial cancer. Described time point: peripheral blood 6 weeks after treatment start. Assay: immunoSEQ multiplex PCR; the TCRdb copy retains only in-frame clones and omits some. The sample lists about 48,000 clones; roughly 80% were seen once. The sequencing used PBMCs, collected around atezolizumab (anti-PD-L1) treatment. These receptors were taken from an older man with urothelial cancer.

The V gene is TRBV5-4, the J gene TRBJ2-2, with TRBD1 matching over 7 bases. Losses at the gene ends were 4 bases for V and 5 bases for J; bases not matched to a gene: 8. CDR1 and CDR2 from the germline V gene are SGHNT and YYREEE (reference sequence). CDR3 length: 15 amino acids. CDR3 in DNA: TGTGCCAGCAGCCGGGACAGTTTTATTACCGGGGAGCTGTTTTTT. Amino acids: CASSRDSFITGELFF.

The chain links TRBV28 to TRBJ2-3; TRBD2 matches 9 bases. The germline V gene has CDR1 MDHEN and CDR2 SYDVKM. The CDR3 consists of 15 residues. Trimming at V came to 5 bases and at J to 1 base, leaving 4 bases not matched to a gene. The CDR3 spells CASSIRLAGTDTQYF. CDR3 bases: TGTGCCAGCAGTATCAGACTAGCGGGCACAGATACGCAGTATTTT. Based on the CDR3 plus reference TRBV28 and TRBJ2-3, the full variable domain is DVKVTQSSRYLVKRTGEKVFLECVQDMDHENMFWYRQDPGLGLRLIYFSYDVKMKEKGDIPEGYSVSREKKERFSLILESASTNQTSMYLCASSIRLAGTDTQYFGPGTRLTVL.

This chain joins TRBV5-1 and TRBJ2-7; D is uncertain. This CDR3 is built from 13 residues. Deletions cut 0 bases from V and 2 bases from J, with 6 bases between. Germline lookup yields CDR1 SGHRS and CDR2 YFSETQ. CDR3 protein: CASSLAVTYEQYF. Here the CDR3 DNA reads TGCGCCAGCAGCTTGGCCGTAACCTACGAGCAGTACTTC.

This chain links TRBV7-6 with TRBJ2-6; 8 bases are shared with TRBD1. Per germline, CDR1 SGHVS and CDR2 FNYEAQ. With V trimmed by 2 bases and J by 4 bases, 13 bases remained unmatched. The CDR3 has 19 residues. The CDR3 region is CASSLRSGGGGKGANVLTF. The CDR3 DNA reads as TGTGCCAGCAGCTTACGATCAGGGGGCGGAGGGAAAGGGGCCAACGTCCTGACTTTC.

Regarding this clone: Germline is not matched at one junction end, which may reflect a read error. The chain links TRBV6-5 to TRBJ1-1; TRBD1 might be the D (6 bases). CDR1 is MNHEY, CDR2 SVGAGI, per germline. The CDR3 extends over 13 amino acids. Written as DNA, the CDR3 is TGTGCCAGCAGTTACTCCCGGGACACTAAAGCTTTCTTT. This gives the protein CASSYSRDTKAFF.

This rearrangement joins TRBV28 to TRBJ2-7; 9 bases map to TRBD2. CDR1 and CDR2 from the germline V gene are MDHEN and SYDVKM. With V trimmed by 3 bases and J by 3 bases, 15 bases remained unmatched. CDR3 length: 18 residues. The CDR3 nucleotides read TGTGCCAGCAGTTTGGATAGCGGGGGAGTGGGGGGTGTCTACGAGCAGTACTTC. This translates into CASSLDSGGVGGVYEQYF.

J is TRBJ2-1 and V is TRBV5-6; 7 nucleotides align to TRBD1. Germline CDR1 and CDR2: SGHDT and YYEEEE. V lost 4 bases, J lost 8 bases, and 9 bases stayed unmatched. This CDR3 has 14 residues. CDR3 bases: TGTGCCAGCAGCATATATAACAGGGGTGATGAGCAGTTCTTC. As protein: CASSIYNRGDEQFF. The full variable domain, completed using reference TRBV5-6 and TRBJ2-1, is DAGVTQSPTHLIKTRGQQVTLRCSPKSGHDTVSWYQQALGQGPQFIFQYYEEEERQRGNFPDRFSGHQFPNYSSELNVNALLLGDSALYLCASSIYNRGDEQFFGPGTRLTVL.

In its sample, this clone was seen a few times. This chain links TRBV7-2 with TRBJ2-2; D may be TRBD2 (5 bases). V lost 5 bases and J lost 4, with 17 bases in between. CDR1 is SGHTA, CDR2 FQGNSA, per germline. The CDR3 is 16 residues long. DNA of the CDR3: TGTGCCAGCAGCCTCCCCGTCCTAGCTGCCACCGGGGAGCTGTTTTTT. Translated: CASSLPVLAATGELFF.

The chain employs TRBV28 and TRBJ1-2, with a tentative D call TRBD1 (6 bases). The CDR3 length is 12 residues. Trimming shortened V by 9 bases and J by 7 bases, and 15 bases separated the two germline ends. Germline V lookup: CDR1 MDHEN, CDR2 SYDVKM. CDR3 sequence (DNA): TGTGCCAGTCGTCAGGGGTTGAGTGGCTACACCTTC. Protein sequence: CASRQGLSGYTF.

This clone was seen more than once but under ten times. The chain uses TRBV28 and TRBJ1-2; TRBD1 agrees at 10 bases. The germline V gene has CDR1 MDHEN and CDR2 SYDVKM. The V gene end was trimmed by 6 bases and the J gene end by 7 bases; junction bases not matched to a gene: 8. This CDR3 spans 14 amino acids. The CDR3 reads CASRTRQGAFGYTF. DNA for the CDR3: TGTGCCAGCAGAACCCGACAGGGGGCATTTGGCTACACCTTC.

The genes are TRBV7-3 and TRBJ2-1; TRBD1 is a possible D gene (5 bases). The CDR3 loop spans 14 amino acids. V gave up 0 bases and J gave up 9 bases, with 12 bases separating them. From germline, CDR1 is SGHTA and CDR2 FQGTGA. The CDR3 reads CASSLTGPQGEQFF. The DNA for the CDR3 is TGTGCCAGCAGCTTAACTGGACCTCAGGGTGAGCAGTTCTTC.

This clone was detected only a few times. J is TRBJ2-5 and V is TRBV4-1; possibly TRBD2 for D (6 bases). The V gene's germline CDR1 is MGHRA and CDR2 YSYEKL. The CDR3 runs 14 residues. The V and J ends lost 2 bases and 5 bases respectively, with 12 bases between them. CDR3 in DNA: TGCGCCAGCAGCCAATTAGCTCTAGCGGAGACCCAGTACTTC. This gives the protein CASSQLALAETQYF.

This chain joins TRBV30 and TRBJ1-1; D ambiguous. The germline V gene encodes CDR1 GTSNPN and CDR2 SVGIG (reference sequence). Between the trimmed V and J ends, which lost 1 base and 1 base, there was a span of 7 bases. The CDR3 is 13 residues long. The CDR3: CAWSEHQNTEAFF. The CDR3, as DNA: TGTGCCTGGAGTGAACACCAGAACACTGAAGCTTTCTTT.

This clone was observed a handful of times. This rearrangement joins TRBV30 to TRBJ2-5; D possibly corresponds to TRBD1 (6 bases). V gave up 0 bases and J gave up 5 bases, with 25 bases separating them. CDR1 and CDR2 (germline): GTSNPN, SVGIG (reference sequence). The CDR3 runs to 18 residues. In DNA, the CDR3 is TGTGCCTGGAGTGTAGGGCAGGGAAATAATTTTAGGGGGGAGACCCAGTACTTC. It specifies CAWSVGQGNNFRGETQYF.

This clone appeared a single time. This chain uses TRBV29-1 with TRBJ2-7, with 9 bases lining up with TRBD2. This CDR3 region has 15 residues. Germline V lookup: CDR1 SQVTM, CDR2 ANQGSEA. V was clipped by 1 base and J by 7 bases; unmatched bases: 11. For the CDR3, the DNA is TGCAGCGTTGAAGCACCGGCGGGAGGGCCGGAGGAGCAGTACTTC. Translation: CSVEAPAGGPEEQYF.

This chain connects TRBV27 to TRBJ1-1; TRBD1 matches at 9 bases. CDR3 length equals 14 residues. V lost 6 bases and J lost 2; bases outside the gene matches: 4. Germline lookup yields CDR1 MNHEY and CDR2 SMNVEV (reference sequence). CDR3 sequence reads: CASRKTGGNTEAFF. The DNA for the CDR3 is TGTGCCAGCAGAAAGACAGGGGGAAACACTGAAGCTTTCTTT.

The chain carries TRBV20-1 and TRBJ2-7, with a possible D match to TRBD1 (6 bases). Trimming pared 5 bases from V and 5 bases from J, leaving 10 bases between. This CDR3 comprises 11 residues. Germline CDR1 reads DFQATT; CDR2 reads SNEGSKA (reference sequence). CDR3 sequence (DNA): TGCAGTGCTTACAGGGAGCACGAGCAGTACTTC. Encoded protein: CSAYREHEQYF.

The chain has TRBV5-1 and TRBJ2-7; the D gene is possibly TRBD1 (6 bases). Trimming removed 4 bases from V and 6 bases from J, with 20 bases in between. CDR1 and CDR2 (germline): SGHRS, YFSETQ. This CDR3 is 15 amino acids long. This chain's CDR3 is CASSQQTGQLGEQYF. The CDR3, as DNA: TGCGCCAGCAGCCAACAGACAGGCCAACTTGGCGAGCAGTACTTC.

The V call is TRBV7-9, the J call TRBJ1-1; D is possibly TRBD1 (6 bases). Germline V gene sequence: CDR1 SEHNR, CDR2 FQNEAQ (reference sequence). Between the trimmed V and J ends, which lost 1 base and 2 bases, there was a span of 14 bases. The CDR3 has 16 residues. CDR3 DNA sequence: TGTGCCAGCAGCTTAGGGGACGGGACACTTAACACTGAAGCTTTCTTT. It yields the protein CASSLGDGTLNTEAFF.